This TCR beta chain emerged from a study of T cells in Graves' hyperthyroidism and ophthalmopathy. About the research overall: Specimen type is peripheral blood, collected at initial diagnosis prior to any treatment. Regarding the study as a whole: Most expanded thyroid clonotypes above 0.001 also appeared in blood.

Germline CDR1 GTSNPN, CDR2 SVGIG (reference sequence). Trimming at V came to 3 bases and at J to 6 bases, leaving 12 bases not matched to a gene. The CDR3 length is 16 residues. There were TCR beta CDR3 regions amplified from RNA transcripts. The primer set for the first-round RT-PCR of the TCR CDR3 was HTBI. MiXCR was run by TCRdb on the multiplex PCR reads, yielding one entry per CDR3 protein. The repertoire holds approximately 320,000 distinct CDR3 sequences, around 17% seen once, with approximately 31% in the top ten. Over 9 ml of fresh peripheral blood supplied the PBMCs. Points on this clonotype: Its antigen is not known.

This TCR was sampled from a man between 25 and 39 years old with Graves' hyperthyroidism. The sample taken for sequencing was blood. The J gene is TRBJ2-1, the V gene TRBV30, with 9 bases aligning to TRBD2. CDR3 DNA: TGTGCCTGGAGCGATCTGGGCGGGAGGGGTATCAATGAGCAGTTCTTC. Protein: CAWSDLGGRGINEQFF. Complete variable domain (other parts from reference TRBV30 and TRBJ2-1): SQTIHQWPATLVQPVGSPLSLECTVEGTSNPNLYWYRQAAGRGLQLLFYSVGIGQISSEVPQNLSASRPQDRQFILSSKKLLLSDSGFYLCAWSDLGGRGINEQFFGPGTRLTVL.